Following are 16 T cell receptor beta chains from one sample sequenced in a study of blood T cell repertoires in COVID-19 (dated by TCRdb to the early 2020s). The receptor library was made with the immunoSEQ multiplex PCR assay. This is the immuneACCESS table as TCRdb keeps it, with only in-frame sequences that have V and J called. A part of the clones is gone; compared with another copy, unresolved V genes explain less than half, and the rest is unexplained. The sample table lists about 370,000 clones, about 89% of them with a count of one. The top ten clones comprise around 2.8% of the sample. The sequenced material came from peripheral blood. These receptors were obtained from a woman aged 25-40 years with COVID-19, enrolled during active disease.

The chain is built from TRBV6-5 and TRBJ2-1; 9 bases line up with TRBD2. Germline CDR1 MNHEY, CDR2 SVGAGI. The CDR3 runs 15 residues. The ends lost 0 bases at V and 7 bases at J; junction bases unmatched: 4. The CDR3 nucleotides read TGTGCCAGCAGTTACTCTAGCGGGAGTCTGAATGAGCAGTTCTTC. Amino acids: CASSYSSGSLNEQFF.

CDR3 protein: CASSYEGTGVSEQYF. In DNA form, the CDR3 reads TGTGCCAGCAGTTACGAAGGGACAGGGGTATCTGAGCAGTACTTC. V is TRBV6-5 and J is TRBJ2-7; TRBD1 aligns across 10 bases. The length of the CDR3 is 15 residues. Trimming cost V 2 bases and J 7 bases; bases outside gene matches: 8. The germline gives CDR1 MNHEY, CDR2 SVGAGI.

V is TRBV29-1 and J is TRBJ2-1; 12 bases agree with TRBD1. V was clipped by 5 bases and J by 8 bases; unmatched bases: 4. The CDR3 runs 13 residues. Germline V gives CDR1 SQVTM, CDR2 ANQGSEA. Written as DNA, the CDR3 is TGCAGCGTTCGGGACAGGGGGCGCGATGAGCAGTTCTTC. This translates into CSVRDRGRDEQFF.

This chain joins TRBV4-3 and TRBJ2-5; D is possibly TRBD1 (6 bases). CDR1 is LGHNA, CDR2 YSLEER, per germline. Trimming took off 2 bases at V and 5 bases at J, with 12 bases between the two ends. The CDR3 runs 14 residues. The CDR3 is CASSQSGVSETQYF. The CDR3, as DNA: TGCGCCAGCAGCCAATCAGGGGTCAGTGAGACCCAGTACTTC.

DNA of the CDR3: TGTGCCATCGCCCAGGGGGCGCGTACCTACGAGCAGTACTTC. Encoded protein: CAIAQGARTYEQYF. The chain couples TRBV2 to TRBJ2-7, with 8 nucleotides matching TRBD1. The CDR3 runs 14 residues. The trim removed 10 bases at V and 2 bases at J, leaving 10 bases unmatched. Germline-derived CDR1 and CDR2 are SNHLY and FYNNEI.

The V call is TRBV25-1, the J call TRBJ1-5, with no clear D. Germline CDR1 and CDR2: MGHDK and SYGVNS. The CDR3 runs 14 residues. V was shortened by 5 bases and J by 0 bases, with 8 bases between the two germline ends. CDR3 protein: CASSPPYSNQPQHF. The CDR3, as DNA: TGTGCCAGCAGTCCTCCCTATAGCAATCAGCCCCAGCATTTT.

The chain joins TRBV5-1 to TRBJ2-1, with TRBD2 matching over 8 bases. CDR3 size: 15 residues. Germline CDR1 is SGHRS and CDR2 is YFSETQ. With 2 bases clipped from V and 2 bases from J, the junction kept 3 bases outside the gene matches. The CDR3 DNA reads as TGCGCCAGCAGCTTTAGCGGGGTAACCTACAATGAGCAGTTCTTC. This encodes CASSFSGVTYNEQFF. The full variable domain, completed using reference TRBV5-1 and TRBJ2-1, is KAGVTQTPRYLIKTRGQQVTLSCSPISGHRSVSWYQQTPGQGLQFLFEYFSETQRNKGNFPGRFSGRQFSNSRSEMNVSTLELGDSALYLCASSFSGVTYNEQFFGPGTRLTVL.

The rearrangement joins TRBV4-3 to TRBJ2-4, with 7 bases that match TRBD2. The CDR3 runs 16 residues. V shed 4 bases, J shed 2 bases, and the junction held 8 bases outside the gene matches. Germline lookup yields CDR1 LGHNA and CDR2 YSLEER. This CDR3 reads CASSPGGSGSKNIQYF. The CDR3 bases are TGCGCCAGCAGCCCGGGGGGTAGCGGATCCAAAAACATTCAGTACTTC.

The chain links TRBV6-2 or TRBV6-3 to TRBJ2-1, with TRBD1 matching 11 bases. Germline loops: CDR1 MNHEY, CDR2 SVGEGT. V shed 4 bases and J 7 bases; nucleotides not matched to a gene: 3. The CDR3 totals 14 residues. The CDR3 spells CASSLGQGGNEQFF. CDR3 nucleotides: TGTGCCAGCAGTTTGGGACAGGGGGGGAATGAGCAGTTCTTC.

This chain uses TRBV7-2 with TRBJ1-4, with TRBD1 matching 7 bases. CDR3 length: 14 residues. V lost 4 bases and J lost 7; bases outside the gene matches: 6. Germline V lookup: CDR1 SGHTA, CDR2 FQGNSA. The CDR3 loop is CASSWGDRAEKLFF. Written as DNA, the CDR3 is TGTGCCAGCAGCTGGGGAGACAGGGCTGAAAAACTGTTTTTT.

The J gene is TRBJ2-1, the V gene TRBV19; D is undetermined. The CDR3 spans 15 residues. The germline V gene has CDR1 LNHDA and CDR2 SQIVND (reference sequence). Trimming removed 3 bases at V and 2 bases at J, with 11 bases between. CDR3 sequence reads: CASSIDRSPYNEQFF. The CDR3 DNA reads as TGTGCCAGTAGTATCGACCGGAGCCCCTACAATGAGCAGTTCTTC.

The chain recombines TRBV27 with TRBJ1-3; D unresolved. The germline gives CDR1 MNHEY, CDR2 SMNVEV (reference sequence). Trimming cost V 8 bases and J 0 bases, with 11 bases left between them. The CDR3 runs 14 residues. The chain's CDR3 is CASGFPSSGNTIYF. CDR3 sequence (DNA): TGTGCCAGCGGCTTCCCAAGCTCTGGAAACACCATATATTTT.

V usage is TRBV27 and J usage is TRBJ1-2; tentative D call: TRBD1 (5 bases). Trimming left V 8 bases short and J 2 bases short, with 6 bases between. CDR3 length: 11 amino acids. Germline V gene sequence: CDR1 MNHEY, CDR2 SMNVEV (reference sequence). The CDR3 here is CASRGNYGYTF. The CDR3 DNA reads as TGTGCCAGCCGGGGGAACTATGGCTACACCTTC.

The DNA for the CDR3 is TGTGCCAGCAGCCAAAAGACTAGCGGGGGGCCGAGGAGCACAGATACGCAGTATTTT. Translated: CASSQKTSGGPRSTDTQYF. The rearrangement links TRBV3-1 (or the pseudogene TRBV3-2) to TRBJ2-3; 13 bases fit TRBD2. This CDR3 spans 19 amino acids. Germline loops: CDR1 LGHDT, CDR2 YNNKEL (reference sequence). With 2 bases clipped from V and 0 bases from J, the junction kept 8 bases outside the gene matches.

The chain is built from TRBV14 and TRBJ2-1; D is perhaps TRBD2 (5 bases). The ends were cut back, 0 bases at V and 0 bases at J, with 12 bases in the middle. The germline CDR1 and CDR2 sequences are SGHDN and FVKESK. The CDR3 is made up of 17 amino acids. The chain's CDR3 is CASSQDIGGFSYNEQFF. The DNA of the CDR3 is TGTGCCAGCAGCCAAGATATAGGCGGGTTCTCCTACAATGAGCAGTTCTTC.

In nucleotides, the CDR3 is TGCAGCGTTGGGTCCGGGGACACCATATATTTT. Amino acid sequence: CSVGSGDTIYF. The chain joins TRBV29-1 to TRBJ1-3; D is uncertain. Germline values: CDR1 SQVTM, CDR2 ANQGSEA. This CDR3 contains 11 residues. V lost 4 bases and J 8 bases, leaving 9 bases between the germline ends.